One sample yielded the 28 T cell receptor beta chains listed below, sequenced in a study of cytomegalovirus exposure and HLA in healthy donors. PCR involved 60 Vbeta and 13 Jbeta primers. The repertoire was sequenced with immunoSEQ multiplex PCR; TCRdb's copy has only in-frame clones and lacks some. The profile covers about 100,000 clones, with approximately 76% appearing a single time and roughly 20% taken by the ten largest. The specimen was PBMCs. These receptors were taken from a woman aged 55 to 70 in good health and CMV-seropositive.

The CDR3 DNA reads TGTGCCAGCAGCTTGGGGACAGGGAGCACTGAAGCTTTCTTT. Amino acid sequence: CASSLGTGSTEAFF. The chain uses TRBV7-8 and TRBJ1-1, with 9 positions matching TRBD1. The CDR3 has 14 amino acids. V trimming: 3 bases; J trimming: 4 bases; junction bases outside the gene matches: 3. Germline lookup yields CDR1 SGHVS and CDR2 FQNEAQ.

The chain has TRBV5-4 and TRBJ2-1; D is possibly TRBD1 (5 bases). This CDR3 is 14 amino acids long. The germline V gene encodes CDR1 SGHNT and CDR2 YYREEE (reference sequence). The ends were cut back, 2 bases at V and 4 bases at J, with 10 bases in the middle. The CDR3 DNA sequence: TGTGCCAGCAGCTTACCGGACACATACAATGAGCAGTTCTTC. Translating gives CASSLPDTYNEQFF. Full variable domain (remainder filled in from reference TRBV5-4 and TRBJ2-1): ETGVTQSPTHLIKTRGQQVTLRCSSQSGHNTVSWYQQALGQGPQFIFQYYREEENGRGNFPPRFSGLQFPNYSSELNVNALELDDSALYLCASSLPDTYNEQFFGPGTRLTVL.

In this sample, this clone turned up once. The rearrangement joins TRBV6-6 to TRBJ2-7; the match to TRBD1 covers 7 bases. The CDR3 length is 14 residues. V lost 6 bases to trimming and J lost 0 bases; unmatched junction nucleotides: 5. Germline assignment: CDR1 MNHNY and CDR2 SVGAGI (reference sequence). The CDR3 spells CASSQDRDSYEQYF. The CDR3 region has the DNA TGTGCCAGCAGCCAAGACAGGGACTCCTACGAGCAGTACTTC.

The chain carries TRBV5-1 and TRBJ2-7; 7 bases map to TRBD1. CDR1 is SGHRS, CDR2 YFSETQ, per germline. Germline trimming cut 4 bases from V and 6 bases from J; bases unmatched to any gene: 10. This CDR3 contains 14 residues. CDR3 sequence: CASSEADRAGEQYF. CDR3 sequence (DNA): TGCGCCAGCAGCGAAGCTGACAGGGCGGGCGAGCAGTACTTC.

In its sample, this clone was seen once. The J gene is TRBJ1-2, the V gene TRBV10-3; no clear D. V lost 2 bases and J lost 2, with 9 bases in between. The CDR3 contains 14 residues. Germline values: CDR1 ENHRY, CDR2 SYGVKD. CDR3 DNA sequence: TGTGCCATCAGTGAGGGGGAGGTAAACTATGGCTACACCTTC. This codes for CAISEGEVNYGYTF.

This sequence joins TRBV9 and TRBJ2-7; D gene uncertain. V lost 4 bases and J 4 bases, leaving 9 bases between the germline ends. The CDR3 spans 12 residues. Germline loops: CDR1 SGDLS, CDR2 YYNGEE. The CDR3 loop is CASSPSIYEQYF. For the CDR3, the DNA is TGTGCCAGCAGCCCTAGTATTTACGAGCAGTACTTC.

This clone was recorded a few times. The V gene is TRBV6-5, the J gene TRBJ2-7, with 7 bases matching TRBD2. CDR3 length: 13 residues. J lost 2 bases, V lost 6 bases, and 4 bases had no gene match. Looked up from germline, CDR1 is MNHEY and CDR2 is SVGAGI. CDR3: CASRRLAAYEQYF. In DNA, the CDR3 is TGTGCCAGCAGACGACTAGCTGCCTACGAGCAGTACTTC.

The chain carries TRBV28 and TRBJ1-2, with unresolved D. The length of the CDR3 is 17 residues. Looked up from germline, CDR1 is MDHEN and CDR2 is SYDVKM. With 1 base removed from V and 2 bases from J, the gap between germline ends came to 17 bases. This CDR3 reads CASSLSRYPPRNYGYTF. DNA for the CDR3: TGTGCCAGCAGTTTATCCCGTTACCCCCCGCGCAACTATGGCTACACCTTC.

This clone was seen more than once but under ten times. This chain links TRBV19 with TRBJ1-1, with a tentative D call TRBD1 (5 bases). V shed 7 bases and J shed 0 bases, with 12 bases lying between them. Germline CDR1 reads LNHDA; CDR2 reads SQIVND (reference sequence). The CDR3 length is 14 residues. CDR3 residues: CASTQGLLNTEAFF. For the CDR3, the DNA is TGTGCCAGTACCCAGGGACTCCTGAACACTGAAGCTTTCTTT.

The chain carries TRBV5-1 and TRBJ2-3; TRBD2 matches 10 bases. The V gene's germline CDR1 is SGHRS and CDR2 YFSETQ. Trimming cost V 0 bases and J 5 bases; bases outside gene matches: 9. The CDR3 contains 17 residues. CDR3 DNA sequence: TGCGCCAGCAGCTTGGCTCCCCCAGCGGGAGGGAAAGATACGCAGTATTTT. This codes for CASSLAPPAGGKDTQYF.

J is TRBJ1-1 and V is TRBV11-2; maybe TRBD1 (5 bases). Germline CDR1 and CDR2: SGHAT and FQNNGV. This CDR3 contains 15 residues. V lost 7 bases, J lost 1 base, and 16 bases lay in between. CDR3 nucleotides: TGTGCCAGCAAACATCCCAGGACACCGAACACTGAAGCTTTCTTT. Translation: CASKHPRTPNTEAFF. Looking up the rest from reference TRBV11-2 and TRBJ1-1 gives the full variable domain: EAGVAQSPRYKIIEKRQSVAFWCNPISGHATLYWYQQILGQGPKLLIQFQNNGVVDDSQLPKDRFSAERLKGVDSTLKIQPAKLEDSAVYLCASKHPRTPNTEAFFGQGTRLTVV.

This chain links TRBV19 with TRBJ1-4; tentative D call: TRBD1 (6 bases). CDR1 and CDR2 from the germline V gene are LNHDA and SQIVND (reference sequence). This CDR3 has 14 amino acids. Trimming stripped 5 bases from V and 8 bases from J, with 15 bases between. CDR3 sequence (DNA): TGTGCCAGTAGTGATTCAGGGGAAGGAGAAAAACTGTTTTTT. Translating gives CASSDSGEGEKLFF.

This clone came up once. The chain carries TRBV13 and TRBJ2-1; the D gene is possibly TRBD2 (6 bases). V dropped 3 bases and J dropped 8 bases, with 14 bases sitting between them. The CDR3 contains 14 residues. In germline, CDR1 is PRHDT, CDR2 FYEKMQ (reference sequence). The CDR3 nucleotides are TGTGCCAGCAGCTTCGGTGGACTACGGGATGAGCAGTTCTTC. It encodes CASSFGGLRDEQFF.

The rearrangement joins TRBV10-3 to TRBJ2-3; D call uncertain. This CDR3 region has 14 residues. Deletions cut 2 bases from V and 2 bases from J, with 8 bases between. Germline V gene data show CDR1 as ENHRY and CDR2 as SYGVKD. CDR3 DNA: TGTGCCATCAGTGAGGAACTTCCCACAGATACGCAGTATTTT. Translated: CAISEELPTDTQYF.

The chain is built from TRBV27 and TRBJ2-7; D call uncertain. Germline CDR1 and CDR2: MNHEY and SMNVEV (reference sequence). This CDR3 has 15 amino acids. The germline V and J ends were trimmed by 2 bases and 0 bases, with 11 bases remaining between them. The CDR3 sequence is CASSLRGGNSYEQYF. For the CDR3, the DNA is TGTGCCAGCAGTTTACGAGGCGGAAACTCCTACGAGCAGTACTTC.

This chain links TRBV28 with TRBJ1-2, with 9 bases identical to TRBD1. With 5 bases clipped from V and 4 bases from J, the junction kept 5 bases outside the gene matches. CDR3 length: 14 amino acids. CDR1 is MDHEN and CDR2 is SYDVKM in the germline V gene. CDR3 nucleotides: TGTGCCAGCAGTCCGGGACAGGGCCTCTATGGCTACACCTTC. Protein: CASSPGQGLYGYTF.

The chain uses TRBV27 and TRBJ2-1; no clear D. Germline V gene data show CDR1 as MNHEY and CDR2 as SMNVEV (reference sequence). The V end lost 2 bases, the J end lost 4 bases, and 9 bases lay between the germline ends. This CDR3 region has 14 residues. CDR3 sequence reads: CASSLTNSYNEQFF. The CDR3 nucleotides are TGTGCCAGCAGTTTAACGAACAGTTACAATGAGCAGTTCTTC.

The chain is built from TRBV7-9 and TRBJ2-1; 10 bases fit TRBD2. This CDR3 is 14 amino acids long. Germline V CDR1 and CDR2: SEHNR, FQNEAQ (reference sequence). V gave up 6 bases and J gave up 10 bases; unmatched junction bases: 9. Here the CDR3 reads CASRSGLAEIEQFF. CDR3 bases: TGTGCCAGCAGGTCCGGACTAGCGGAAATCGAGCAGTTCTTC.

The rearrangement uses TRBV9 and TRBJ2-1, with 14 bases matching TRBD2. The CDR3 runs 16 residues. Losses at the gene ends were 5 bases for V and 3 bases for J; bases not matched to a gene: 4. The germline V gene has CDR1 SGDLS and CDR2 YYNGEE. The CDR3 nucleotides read TGTGCCAGCAGGGGGACTAGCGGGAGTAACTACAATGAGCAGTTCTTC. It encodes CASRGTSGSNYNEQFF.

CDR3 in amino acids: CASRGQLNTEAFF. The CDR3 DNA sequence: TGTGCCAGCAGGGGACAGCTGAACACTGAAGCTTTCTTT. The chain employs TRBV2 and TRBJ1-1, with 7 bases lining up with TRBD1. CDR3 size: 13 residues. Germline V gene sequence: CDR1 SNHLY, CDR2 FYNNEI. Germline trimming cut 6 bases from V and 0 bases from J; bases unmatched to any gene: 1.

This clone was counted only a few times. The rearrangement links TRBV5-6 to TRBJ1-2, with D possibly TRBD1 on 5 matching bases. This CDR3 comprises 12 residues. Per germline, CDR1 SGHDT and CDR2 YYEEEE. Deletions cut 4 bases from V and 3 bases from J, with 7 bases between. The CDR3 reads CASSPGDYGYTF. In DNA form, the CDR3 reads TGTGCCAGCAGCCCGGGGGACTATGGCTACACCTTC.

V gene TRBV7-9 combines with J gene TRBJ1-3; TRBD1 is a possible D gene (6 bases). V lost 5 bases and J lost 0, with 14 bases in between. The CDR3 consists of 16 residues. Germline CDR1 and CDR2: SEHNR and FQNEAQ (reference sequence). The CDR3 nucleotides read TGTGCCAGCAGCGAGGACAGAGTTTACTCTGGAAACACCATATATTTT. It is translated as CASSEDRVYSGNTIYF.

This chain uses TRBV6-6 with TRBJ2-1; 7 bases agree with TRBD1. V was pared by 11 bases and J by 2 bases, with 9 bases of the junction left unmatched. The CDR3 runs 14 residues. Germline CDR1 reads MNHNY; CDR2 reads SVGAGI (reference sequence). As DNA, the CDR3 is TGTGCCGGCTTACAGGGGATTACCTACAATGAGCAGTTCTTC. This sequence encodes CAGLQGITYNEQFF.

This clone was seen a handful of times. The CDR3 loop reads CACEPGGASSNQPQHF. The CDR3 nucleotides read TGTGCCTGCGAGCCAGGGGGCGCGAGTAGCAATCAGCCCCAGCATTTT. The genes are TRBV30 and TRBJ1-5, with TRBD1 matching over 8 bases. The CDR3 has 16 amino acids. Germline CDR1 is GTSNPN and CDR2 is SVGIG (reference sequence). The trim removed 6 bases at V and 0 bases at J, leaving 10 bases unmatched.

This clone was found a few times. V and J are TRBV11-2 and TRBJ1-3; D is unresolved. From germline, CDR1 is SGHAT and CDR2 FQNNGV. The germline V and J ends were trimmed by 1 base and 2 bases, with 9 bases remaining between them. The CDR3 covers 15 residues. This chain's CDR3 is CASSLGQAPGNTIYF. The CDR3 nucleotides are TGTGCCAGCAGCTTAGGGCAGGCCCCTGGAAACACCATATATTTT.

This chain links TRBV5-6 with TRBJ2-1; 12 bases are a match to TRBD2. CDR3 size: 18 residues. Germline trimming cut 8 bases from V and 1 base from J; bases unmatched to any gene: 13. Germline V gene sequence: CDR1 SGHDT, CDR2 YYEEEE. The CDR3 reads CASDALPGLAGSYNEQFF. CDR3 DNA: TGTGCCAGTGACGCGTTACCGGGACTAGCGGGTTCCTACAATGAGCAGTTCTTC.

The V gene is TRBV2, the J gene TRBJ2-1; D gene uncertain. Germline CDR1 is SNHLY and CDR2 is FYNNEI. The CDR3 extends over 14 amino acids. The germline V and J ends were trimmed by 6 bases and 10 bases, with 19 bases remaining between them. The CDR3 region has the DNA TGTGCCAGCAGCTCAACCAGAGGCCTTTTGGAGCAGTTCTTC. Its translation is CASSSTRGLLEQFF.

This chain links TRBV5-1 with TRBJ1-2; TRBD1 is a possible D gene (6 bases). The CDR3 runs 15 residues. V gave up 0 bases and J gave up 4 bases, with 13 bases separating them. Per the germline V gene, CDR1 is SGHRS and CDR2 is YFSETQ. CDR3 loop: CASSLDEGTSYGYTF. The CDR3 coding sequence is TGCGCCAGCAGCTTGGATGAGGGGACAAGCTATGGCTACACCTTC.